The sequence of this TCR beta chain was determined in a study of molecular identifiers for immune sequencing clone quantification. Study conclusions and caveats: Barcode collisions between identical TCR molecules could shrink estimates of highly expanded clone sizes. Clones above 20 RNA copies contained over 98% of effector molecules but under 1% of naive ones.

Previously described methods and listed TCR primers were used for bulk TCR libraries. TCRdb re-called the PCR reads through MiXCR, storing one row per CDR3 protein. The table includes 88,000 or so distinct CDR3 sequences, about 21% detected once. This clonotype was picked up many times. What it binds is not known. V lost 5 bases and J lost 7; bases outside the gene matches: 7. Germline CDR1 is MNHEY and CDR2 is SMNVEV (reference sequence). This CDR3 comprises 14 residues. Naive CD8 T cells were picked out by sorting for CD8+CD4-CCR7+CD45RA+. This chain connects TRBV27 to TRBJ2-1; 8 bases fit TRBD2. This TCR derives from a human donor in good health. Some libraries in this study had Jurkat cell RNA spiked in. The sample was naive CD8+ T cells from blood, with Jurkat cell RNA spiked in. The subset denotes: FACS-sorted CD8+CD4-CCR7+CD45RA+ naive T cells. The CDR3 DNA reads TGTGCCAGCAGTCCCGGACTAGCCCTTAATGAGCAGTTCTTC. Its translation: CASSPGLALNEQFF.